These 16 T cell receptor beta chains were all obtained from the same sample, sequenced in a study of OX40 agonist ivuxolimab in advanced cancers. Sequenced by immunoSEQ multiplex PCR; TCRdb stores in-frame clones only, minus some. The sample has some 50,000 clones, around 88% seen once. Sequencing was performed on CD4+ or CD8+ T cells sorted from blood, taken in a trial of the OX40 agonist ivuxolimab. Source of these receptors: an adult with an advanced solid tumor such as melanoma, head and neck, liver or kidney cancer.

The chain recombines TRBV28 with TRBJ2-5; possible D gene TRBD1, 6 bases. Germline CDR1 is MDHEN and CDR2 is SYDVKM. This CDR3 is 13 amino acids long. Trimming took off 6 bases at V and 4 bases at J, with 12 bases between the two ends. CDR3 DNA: TGTGCCAGCAGAGGGACACGAGGAGAGACCCAGTACTTC. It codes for CASRGTRGETQYF.

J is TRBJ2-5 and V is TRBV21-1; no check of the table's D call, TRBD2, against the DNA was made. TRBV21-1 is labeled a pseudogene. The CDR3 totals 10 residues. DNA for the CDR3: TGTGCCAGCAACCTGGCCGGGACTTACTTC. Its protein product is CASNLAGTYF.

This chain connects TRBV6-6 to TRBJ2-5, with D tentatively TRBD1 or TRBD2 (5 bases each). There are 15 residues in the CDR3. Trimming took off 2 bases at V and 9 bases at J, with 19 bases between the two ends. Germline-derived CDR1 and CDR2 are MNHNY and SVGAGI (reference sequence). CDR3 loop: CASSYGRPGIGAQYF. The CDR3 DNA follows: TGTGCCAGCAGTTACGGGCGGCCCGGGATAGGGGCCCAGTACTTC.

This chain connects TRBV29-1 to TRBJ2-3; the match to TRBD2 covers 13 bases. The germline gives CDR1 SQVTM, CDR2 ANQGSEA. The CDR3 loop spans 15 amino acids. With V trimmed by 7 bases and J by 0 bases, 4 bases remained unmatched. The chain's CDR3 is CSAGTSGISTDTQYF. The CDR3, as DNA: TGCAGCGCTGGGACTAGCGGGATTAGCACAGATACGCAGTATTTT.

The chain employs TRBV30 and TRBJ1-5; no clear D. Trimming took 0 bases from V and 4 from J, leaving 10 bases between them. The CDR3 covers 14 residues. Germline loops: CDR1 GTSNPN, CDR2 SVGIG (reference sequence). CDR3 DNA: TGTGCCTGGAGTGTAGAAAGTTCGAATCAGCCCCAGCATTTT. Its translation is CAWSVESSNQPQHF. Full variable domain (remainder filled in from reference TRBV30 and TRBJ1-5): SQTIHQWPATLVQPVGSPLSLECTVEGTSNPNLYWYRQAAGRGLQLLFYSVGIGQISSEVPQNLSASRPQDRQFILSSKKLLLSDSGFYLCAWSVESSNQPQHFGDGTRLSIL.

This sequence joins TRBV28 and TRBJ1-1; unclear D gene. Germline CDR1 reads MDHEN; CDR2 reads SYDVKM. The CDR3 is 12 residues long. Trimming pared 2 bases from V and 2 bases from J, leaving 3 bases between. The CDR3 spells CASSLGNTEAFF. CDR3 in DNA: TGTGCCAGCAGTTTAGGCAACACTGAAGCTTTCTTT.

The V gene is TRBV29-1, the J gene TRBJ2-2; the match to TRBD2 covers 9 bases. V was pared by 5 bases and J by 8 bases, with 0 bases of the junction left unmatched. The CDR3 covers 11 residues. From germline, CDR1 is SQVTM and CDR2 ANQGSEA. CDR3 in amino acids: CSVLAGGELFF. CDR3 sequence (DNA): TGCAGCGTTCTAGCGGGAGGGGAGCTGTTTTTT.

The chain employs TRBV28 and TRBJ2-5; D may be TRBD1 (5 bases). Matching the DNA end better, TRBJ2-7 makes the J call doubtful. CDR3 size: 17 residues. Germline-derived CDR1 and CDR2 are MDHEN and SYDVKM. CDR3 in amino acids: CASSLPRRAGQHYEQYF. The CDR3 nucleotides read TGTGCCAGCAGTTTACCGCGACGGGCAGGGCAACACTACGAGCAGTACTTC.

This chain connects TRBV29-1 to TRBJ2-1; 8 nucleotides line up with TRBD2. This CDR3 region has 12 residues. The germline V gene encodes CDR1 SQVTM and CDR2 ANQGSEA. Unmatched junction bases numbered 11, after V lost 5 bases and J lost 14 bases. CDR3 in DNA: TGCAGCGTTTTTCCCCGACCGACTAGCGAGTTCTTC. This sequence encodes CSVFPRPTSEFF.

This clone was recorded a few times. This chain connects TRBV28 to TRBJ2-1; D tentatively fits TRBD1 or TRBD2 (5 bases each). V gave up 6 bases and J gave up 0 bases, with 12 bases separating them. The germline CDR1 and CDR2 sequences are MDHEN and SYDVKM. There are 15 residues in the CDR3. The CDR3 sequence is CASSPGAASYNEQFF. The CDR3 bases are TGTGCCAGCAGCCCCGGGGCGGCCTCCTACAATGAGCAGTTCTTC.

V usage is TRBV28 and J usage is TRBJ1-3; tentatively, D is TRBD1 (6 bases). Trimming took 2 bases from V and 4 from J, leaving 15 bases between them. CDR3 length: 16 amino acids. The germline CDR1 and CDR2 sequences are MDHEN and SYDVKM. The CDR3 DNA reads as TGTGCCAGCAGTTTAGGGGGGGCAGCGTCGGGAAACACCATATATTTT. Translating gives CASSLGGAASGNTIYF.

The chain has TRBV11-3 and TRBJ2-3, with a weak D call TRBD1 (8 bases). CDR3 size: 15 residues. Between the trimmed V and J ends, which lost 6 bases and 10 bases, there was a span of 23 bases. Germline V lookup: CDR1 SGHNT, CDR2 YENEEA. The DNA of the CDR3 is TGTGCCAGCAGTCCCAATGGACAGGGAGGGAATGCGCAGTATTTT. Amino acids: CASSPNGQGGNAQYF.

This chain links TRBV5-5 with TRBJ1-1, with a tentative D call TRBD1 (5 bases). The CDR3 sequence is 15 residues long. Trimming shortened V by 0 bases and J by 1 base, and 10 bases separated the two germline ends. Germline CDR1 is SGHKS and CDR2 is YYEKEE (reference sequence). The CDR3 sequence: CASSLASGGNTEAFF. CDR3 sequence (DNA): TGTGCCAGCAGCTTGGCGTCCGGGGGGAACACTGAAGCTTTCTTT.

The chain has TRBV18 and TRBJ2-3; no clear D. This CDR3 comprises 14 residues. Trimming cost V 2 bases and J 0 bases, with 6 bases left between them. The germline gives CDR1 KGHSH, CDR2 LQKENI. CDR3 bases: TGTGCCAGCTCACCAGGTATTAGCACAGATACGCAGTATTTT. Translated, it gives CASSPGISTDTQYF.

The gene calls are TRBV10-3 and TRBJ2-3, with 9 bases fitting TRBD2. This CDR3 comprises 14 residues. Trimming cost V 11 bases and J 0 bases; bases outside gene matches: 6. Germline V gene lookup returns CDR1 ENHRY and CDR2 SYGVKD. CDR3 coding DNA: TGTGCCGGGCGGGGGGGAGGCAGCACAGATACGCAGTATTTT. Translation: CAGRGGGSTDTQYF.

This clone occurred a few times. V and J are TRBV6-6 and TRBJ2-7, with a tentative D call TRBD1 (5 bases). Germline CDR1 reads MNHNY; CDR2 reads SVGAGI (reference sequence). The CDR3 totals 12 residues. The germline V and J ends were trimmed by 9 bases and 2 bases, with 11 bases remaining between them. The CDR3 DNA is TGTGCCAGTGGATGGGGCACCTACGAGCAGTACTTC. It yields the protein CASGWGTYEQYF.